The 3 T cell receptor beta chains given below trace back to one sample, sequenced in a study of cytomegalovirus exposure and HLA in healthy donors. Primers: 60 Vbeta forward and 13 Jbeta reverse. Assay used: immunoSEQ multiplex PCR; TCRdb lists only in-frame clones, some missing. This table holds roughly 140,000 clones, roughly 80% found once. Input material: PBMCs. The receptors stem from a woman in her thirties or forties in good health and CMV-seropositive.

The chain has TRBV10-3 and TRBJ2-7, with 14 bases lining up with TRBD2. Germline V gene data show CDR1 as ENHRY and CDR2 as SYGVKD. The CDR3 loop spans 18 amino acids. Trimming removed 0 bases from V and 3 bases from J; junction bases left unmatched: 7. This chain's CDR3 is CAISESLGLAGGSYEQYF. Written as DNA, the CDR3 is TGTGCCATCAGTGAGTCCCTAGGACTAGCGGGGGGTAGCTACGAGCAGTACTTC.

The V gene is TRBV18, the J gene TRBJ1-3; tentatively, D is TRBD1 (5 bases). Germline values: CDR1 KGHSH, CDR2 LQKENI. The V end was cut by 0 bases, the J end by 0 bases, with 9 bases between. The CDR3 runs 16 residues. CDR3 sequence: CASSPPPGSSGNTIYF. In DNA form, the CDR3 reads TGTGCCAGCTCACCACCCCCAGGGTCCTCTGGAAACACCATATATTTT.

The chain couples TRBV7-2 to TRBJ2-3, with D possibly TRBD2 on 5 matching bases. There are 14 residues in the CDR3. Germline loops: CDR1 SGHTA, CDR2 FQGNSA. Between the trimmed V and J ends, which lost 2 bases and 5 bases, there was a span of 11 bases. The DNA of the CDR3 is TGTGCCAGCAGCTTAAGAGGGTTGGGAGATACGCAGTATTTT. Its protein product is CASSLRGLGDTQYF.